The sample holds many counts of the clone carrying this TCR beta chain. These data come from a study of neurological immune-mediated disorders. Where libraries were unsorted, they were derived from 2 million PBMCs stored at -80 degrees C. It was by 5'RACE with 10-nucleotide random UMIs that the cDNA was made. TCRdb reprocessed the 5' RACE reads via MiXCR and lists one record per CDR3 protein. Found here are approximately 25,000 distinct CDR3 sequences, roughly 21% of them singletons; the top ten hold more than 15%. V shed 3 bases, J shed 9 bases, and the junction held 15 bases outside the gene matches. CDR1 is MNHEY, CDR2 SVGEGT, per germline. This CDR3 contains 17 residues.

This chain joins TRBV6-2 or TRBV6-3 and TRBJ2-1; 9 bases align to TRBD2. The clonotype was recovered from a woman aged 60-75 years in good health. Sequencing was done on a sample of PBMCs. The CDR3 DNA reads TGTGCCAGCAGTTATCGAATAGCGGGAGCGTCAATTGCTGAGCAGTTCTTC. It yields the protein CASSYRIAGASIAEQFF.